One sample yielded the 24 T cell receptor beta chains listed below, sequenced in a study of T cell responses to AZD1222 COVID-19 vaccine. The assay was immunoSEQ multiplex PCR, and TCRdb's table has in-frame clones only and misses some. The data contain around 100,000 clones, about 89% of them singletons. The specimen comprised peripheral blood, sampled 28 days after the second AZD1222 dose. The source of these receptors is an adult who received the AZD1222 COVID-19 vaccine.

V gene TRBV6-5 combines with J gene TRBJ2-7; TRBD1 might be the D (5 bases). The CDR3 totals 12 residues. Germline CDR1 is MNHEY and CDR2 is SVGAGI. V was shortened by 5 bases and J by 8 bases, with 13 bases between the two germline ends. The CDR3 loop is CASSNAGLQQYF. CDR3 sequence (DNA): TGTGCCAGCAGTAACGCAGGGTTACAGCAGTACTTC.

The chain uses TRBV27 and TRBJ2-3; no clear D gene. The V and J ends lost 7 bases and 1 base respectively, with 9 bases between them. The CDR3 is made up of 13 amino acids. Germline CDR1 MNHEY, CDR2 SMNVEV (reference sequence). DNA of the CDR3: TGTGCCAGCACCTCCGTTCGCACAGATACGCAGTATTTT. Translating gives CASTSVRTDTQYF.

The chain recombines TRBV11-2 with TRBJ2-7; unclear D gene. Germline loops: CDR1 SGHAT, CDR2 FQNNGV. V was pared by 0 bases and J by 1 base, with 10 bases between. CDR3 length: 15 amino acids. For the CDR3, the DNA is TGTGCCAGCAGCTTAGAGAGTACCCTATCCTACGAGCAGTACTTC. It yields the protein CASSLESTLSYEQYF.

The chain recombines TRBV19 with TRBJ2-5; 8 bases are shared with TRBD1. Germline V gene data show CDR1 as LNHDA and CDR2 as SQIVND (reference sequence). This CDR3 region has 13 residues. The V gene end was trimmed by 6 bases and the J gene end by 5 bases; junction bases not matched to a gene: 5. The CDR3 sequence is CASRGQGRETQYF. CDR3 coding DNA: TGTGCCAGTAGAGGACAGGGAAGGGAGACCCAGTACTTC.

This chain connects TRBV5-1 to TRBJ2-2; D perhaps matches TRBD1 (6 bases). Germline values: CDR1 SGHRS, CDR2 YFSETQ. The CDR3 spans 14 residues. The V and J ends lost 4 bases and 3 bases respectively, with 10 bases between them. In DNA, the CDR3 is TGCGCCAGCAGCATATCAGGGGACACCGGGGAGCTGTTTTTT. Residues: CASSISGDTGELFF.

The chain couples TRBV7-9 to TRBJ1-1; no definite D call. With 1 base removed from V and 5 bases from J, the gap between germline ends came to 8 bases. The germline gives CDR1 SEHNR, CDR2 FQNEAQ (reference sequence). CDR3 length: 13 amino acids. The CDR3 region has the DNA TGTGCCAGCAGCTTAGACGCCGGGACTGAAGCTTTCTTT. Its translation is CASSLDAGTEAFF.

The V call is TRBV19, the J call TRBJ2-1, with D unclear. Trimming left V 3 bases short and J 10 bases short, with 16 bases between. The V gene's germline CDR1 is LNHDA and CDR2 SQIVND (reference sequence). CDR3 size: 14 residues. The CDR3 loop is CASSIKAVHSEQFF. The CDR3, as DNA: TGTGCCAGTAGTATCAAGGCAGTTCACTCGGAGCAGTTCTTC.

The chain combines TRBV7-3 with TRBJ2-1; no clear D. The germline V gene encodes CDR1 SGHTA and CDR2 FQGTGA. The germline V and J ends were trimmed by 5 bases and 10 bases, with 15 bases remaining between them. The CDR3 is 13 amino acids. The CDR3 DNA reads TGTGCCAGCAGCACCGGAATCCGGACGGAGCAGTTCTTC. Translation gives CASSTGIRTEQFF.

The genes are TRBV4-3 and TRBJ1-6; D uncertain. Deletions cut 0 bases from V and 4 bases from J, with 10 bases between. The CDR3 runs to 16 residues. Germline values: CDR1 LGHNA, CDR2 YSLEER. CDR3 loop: CASSQDLLGYNSPLHF. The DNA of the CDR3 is TGCGCCAGCAGCCAAGATCTACTGGGGTATAATTCACCCCTCCACTTT.

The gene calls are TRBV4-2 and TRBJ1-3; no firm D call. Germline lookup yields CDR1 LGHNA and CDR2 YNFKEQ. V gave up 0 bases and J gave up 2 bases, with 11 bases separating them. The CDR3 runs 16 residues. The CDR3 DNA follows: TGTGCCAGCAGCCAAGATCGCCGTGGGGCTGGAAACACCATATATTTT. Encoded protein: CASSQDRRGAGNTIYF.

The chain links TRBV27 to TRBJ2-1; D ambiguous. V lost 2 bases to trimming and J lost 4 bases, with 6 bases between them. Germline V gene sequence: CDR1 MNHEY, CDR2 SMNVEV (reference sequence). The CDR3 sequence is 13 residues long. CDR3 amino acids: CASSLGIYNEQFF. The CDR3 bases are TGTGCCAGCAGTTTAGGGATATACAATGAGCAGTTCTTC.

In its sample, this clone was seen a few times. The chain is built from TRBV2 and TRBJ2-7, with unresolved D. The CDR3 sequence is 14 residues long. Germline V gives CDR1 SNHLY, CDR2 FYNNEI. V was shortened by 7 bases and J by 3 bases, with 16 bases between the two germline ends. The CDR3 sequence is CASTPGPGFYEQYF. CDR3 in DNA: TGTGCCAGCACCCCAGGTCCGGGTTTCTACGAGCAGTACTTC.

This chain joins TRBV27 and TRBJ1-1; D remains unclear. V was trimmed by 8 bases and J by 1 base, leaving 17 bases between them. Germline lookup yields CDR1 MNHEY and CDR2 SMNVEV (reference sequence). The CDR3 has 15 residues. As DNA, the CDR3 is TGTGCCAGCGGAAAAAGTCGGTTTAGGAACACTGAAGCTTTCTTT. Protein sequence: CASGKSRFRNTEAFF.

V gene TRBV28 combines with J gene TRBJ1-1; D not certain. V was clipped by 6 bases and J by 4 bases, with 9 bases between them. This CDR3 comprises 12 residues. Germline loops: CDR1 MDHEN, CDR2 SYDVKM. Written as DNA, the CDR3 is TGTGCCAGCAGCCTACCGGGCACTGAAGCTTTCTTT. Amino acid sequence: CASSLPGTEAFF.

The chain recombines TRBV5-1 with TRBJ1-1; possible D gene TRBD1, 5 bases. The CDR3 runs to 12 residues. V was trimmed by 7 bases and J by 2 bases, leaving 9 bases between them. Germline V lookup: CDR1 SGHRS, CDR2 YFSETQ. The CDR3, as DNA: TGCGCCAGCGGAGGGGTTAACACTGAAGCTTTCTTT. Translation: CASGGVNTEAFF.

This CDR3 is CASSFRTGTRGQYF. The CDR3 DNA follows: TGTGCCAGCAGCTTCCGGACAGGAACCCGCGGGCAGTACTTC. The chain combines TRBV7-2 with TRBJ2-7; the match to TRBD1 covers 7 bases. CDR3 length: 14 residues. V lost 3 bases to trimming and J lost 9 bases; unmatched junction nucleotides: 11. The germline gives CDR1 SGHTA, CDR2 FQGNSA.

CDR3 in amino acids: CASRQPGNHGYTF. CDR3 nucleotide sequence: TGTGCCAGCAGACAACCAGGCAACCACGGCTACACCTTC. The gene calls are TRBV6-5 and TRBJ1-2; D uncertain. Germline V gene data show CDR1 as MNHEY and CDR2 as SVGAGI. Between the trimmed V and J ends, which lost 6 bases and 8 bases, there was a span of 16 bases. The CDR3 length is 13 residues.

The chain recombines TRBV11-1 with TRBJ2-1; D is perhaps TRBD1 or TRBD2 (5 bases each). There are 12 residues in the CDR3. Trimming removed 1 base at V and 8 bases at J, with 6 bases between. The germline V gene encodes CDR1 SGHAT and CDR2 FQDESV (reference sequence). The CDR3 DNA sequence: TGTGCCAGCAGCTTAGGAGGGGATGAGCAGTTCTTC. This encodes CASSLGGDEQFF.

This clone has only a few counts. The CDR3 loop is CASSPWTDGGLFF. The DNA for the CDR3 is TGCGCCAGCAGCCCCTGGACAGACGGGGGGCTGTTTTTT. The chain combines TRBV5-1 with TRBJ1-4; perhaps TRBD1 as D (6 bases). The CDR3 sequence is 13 residues long. V was trimmed by 4 bases and J by 14 bases, leaving 18 bases between them. Per germline, CDR1 SGHRS and CDR2 YFSETQ.

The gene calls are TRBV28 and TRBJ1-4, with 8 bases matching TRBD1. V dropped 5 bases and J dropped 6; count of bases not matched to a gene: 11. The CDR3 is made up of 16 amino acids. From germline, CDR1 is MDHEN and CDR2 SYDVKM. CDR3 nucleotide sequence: TGTGCCAGCAGTCCACCCAACAGGGGGTTGGATGAAAAACTGTTTTTT. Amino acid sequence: CASSPPNRGLDEKLFF.

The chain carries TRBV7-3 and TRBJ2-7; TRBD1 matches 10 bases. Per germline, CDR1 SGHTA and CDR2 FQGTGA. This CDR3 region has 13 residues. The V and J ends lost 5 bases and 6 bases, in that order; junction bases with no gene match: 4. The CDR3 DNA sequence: TGTGCCAGCAGCGGAGGGACAGGGGCCGAGCAGTACTTC. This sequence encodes CASSGGTGAEQYF.

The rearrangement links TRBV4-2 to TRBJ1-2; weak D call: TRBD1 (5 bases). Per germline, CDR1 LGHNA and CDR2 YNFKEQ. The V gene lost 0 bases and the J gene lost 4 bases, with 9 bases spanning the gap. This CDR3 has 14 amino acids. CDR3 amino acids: CASSQDLGAYGYTF. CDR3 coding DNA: TGTGCCAGCAGCCAAGATCTAGGGGCCTATGGCTACACCTTC.

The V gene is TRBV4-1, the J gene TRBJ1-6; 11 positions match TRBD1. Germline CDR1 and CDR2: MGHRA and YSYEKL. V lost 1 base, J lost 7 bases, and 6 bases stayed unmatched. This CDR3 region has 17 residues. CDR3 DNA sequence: TGCGCCAGCAGCCAAGTGGGGACAGGGGGTGGAAATTCACCCCTCCACTTT. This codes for CASSQVGTGGGNSPLHF.

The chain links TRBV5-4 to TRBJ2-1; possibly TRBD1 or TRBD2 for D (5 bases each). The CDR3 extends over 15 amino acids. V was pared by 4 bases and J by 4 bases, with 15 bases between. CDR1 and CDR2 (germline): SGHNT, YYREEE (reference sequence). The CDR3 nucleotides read TGTGCCAGCAGCCTCAGGGATCGGGATTACAATGAGCAGTTCTTC. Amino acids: CASSLRDRDYNEQFF. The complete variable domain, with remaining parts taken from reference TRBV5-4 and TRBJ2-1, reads ETGVTQSPTHLIKTRGQQVTLRCSSQSGHNTVSWYQQALGQGPQFIFQYYREEENGRGNFPPRFSGLQFPNYSSELNVNALELDDSALYLCASSLRDRDYNEQFFGPGTRLTVL.